This is a list of T cell receptor beta chains from one sample in a study of early T cells in non-severe SARS-CoV-2 infection. MiXCR, applied by TCRdb to the 5' RACE reads, yields one record per CDR3 protein. The sample includes tens of thousands of distinct CDR3 sequences, approximately 17% of them seen just once. Material: whole blood, obtained at baseline. These receptors came from an adult who was a healthcare worker with PCR-confirmed SARS-CoV-2 infection or an uninfected control (not recorded which). Both conserved end residues are part of each CDR3. Fields, in order: CDR3 length, V gene, J gene, CDR3 protein.

>13|TRBV24-1|TRBJ2-1
CATGTDRINEQFF
>19|TRBV28|TRBJ2-3
CASSRPRDRASRYTDTQYF
>14|TRBV20-1|TRBJ2-7
CSARFGGGSYEQYF
>15|TRBV28|TRBJ1-5
CASSLVLGGNQPQHF
>11|TRBV30|TRBJ2-5
CAWNLGETQYF
>14|TRBV30|TRBJ2-3
CAWSVGRPTDTQYF
>15|TRBV9|TRBJ1-2
CASSVGTQGDYGYTF
>13|TRBV12-3/TRBV12-4|TRBJ2-2
CASSRDSRGELFF
>14|TRBV28|TRBJ1-2
CASSPSTGVYGYTF
>18|TRBV4-1|TRBJ1-3
CASSQDRGAAYSGNTIYF
>15|TRBV12-3/TRBV12-4|TRBJ2-2
CASSQSGLGTGELFF
>12|TRBV20-1|TRBJ2-1
CSASSPIHEQFF